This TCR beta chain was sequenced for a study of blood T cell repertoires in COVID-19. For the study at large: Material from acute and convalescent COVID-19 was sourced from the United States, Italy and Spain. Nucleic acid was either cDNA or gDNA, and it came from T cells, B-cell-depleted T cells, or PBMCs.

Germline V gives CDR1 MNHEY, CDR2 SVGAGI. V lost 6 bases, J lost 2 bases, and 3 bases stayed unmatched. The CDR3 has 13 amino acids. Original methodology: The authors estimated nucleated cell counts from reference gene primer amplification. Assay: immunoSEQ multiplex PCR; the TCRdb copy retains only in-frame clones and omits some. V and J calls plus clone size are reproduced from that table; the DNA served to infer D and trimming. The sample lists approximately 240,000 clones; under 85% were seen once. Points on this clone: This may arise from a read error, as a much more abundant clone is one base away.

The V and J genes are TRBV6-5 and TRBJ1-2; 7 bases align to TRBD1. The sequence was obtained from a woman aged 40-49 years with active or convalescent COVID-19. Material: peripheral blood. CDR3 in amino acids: CASSLGQNYGYTF. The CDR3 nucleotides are TGTGCCAGCAGCCTGGGACAGAACTATGGCTACACCTTC.